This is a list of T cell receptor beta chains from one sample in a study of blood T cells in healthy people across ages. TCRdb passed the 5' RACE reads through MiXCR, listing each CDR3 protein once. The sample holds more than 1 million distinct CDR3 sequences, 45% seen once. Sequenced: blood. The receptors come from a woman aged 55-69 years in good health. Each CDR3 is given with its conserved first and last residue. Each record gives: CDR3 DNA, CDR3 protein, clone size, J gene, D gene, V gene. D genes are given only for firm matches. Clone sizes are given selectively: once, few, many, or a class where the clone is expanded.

CDR3 DNA: TGCAGTGTCCCGGGACGGAACTACGAGCAGTACTTC
CDR3 protein: CSVPGRNYEQYF
clone size: few
J gene: TRBJ2-7
D gene: -
V gene: TRBV20-1

CDR3 DNA: TGCGCCAGCAGCTTGAACAGGGACTATGGCTACACCTTC
CDR3 protein: CASSLNRDYGYTF
clone size: -
J gene: TRBJ1-2
D gene: -
V gene: TRBV5-1

CDR3 DNA: TGCAGTGCTAGAGATCCAAGCGGGAGGGACAATGAGCAGTTCTTC
CDR3 protein: CSARDPSGRDNEQFF
clone size: few
J gene: TRBJ2-1
D gene: TRBD2
V gene: TRBV20-1

CDR3 DNA: TGTGCCAGCAGCGACAGGGTGTCCAAAAACATTCAGTACTTC
CDR3 protein: CASSDRVSKNIQYF
clone size: -
J gene: TRBJ2-4
D gene: TRBD1
V gene: TRBV2

CDR3 DNA: TGCAGCGTAGAAACATTCTTTGGGCAGTACTTC
CDR3 protein: CSVETFFGQYF
clone size: -
J gene: TRBJ2-4
D gene: -
V gene: TRBV29-1

CDR3 DNA: TGTGCCAGCAGTCCATATGCGCCCGGTTGGCAGCCCCAGCATTTT
CDR3 protein: CASSPYAPGWQPQHF
clone size: -
J gene: TRBJ1-5
D gene: -
V gene: TRBV27

CDR3 DNA: TGCAGCGGGGGGTGGGGCCAGGACTACGAGCAGTACTTC
CDR3 protein: CSGGWGQDYEQYF
clone size: -
J gene: TRBJ2-7
D gene: -
V gene: TRBV29-1

CDR3 DNA: TGTGCCAGCAGCTTGGCCGGTACCACAGGGGACCAGTTCTTC
CDR3 protein: CASSLAGTTGDQFF
clone size: -
J gene: TRBJ2-1
D gene: TRBD1
V gene: TRBV5-4

CDR3 DNA: TGCAGTGCTAGAAACCCAGGGGGTGGGGATCAGCCCCAGCATTTT
CDR3 protein: CSARNPGGGDQPQHF
clone size: -
J gene: TRBJ1-5
D gene: TRBD1
V gene: TRBV20-1

CDR3 DNA: TGTGCCAGCAGAGGCCGAACTAATGAAAAACTGTTTTTT
CDR3 protein: CASRGRTNEKLFF
clone size: few
J gene: TRBJ1-4
D gene: -
V gene: TRBV6-5

CDR3 DNA: TGTGCCAGCAGCCAAGAGGGGCCCAGGACAGGGGTCTACGAGCAGTACTTC
CDR3 protein: CASSQEGPRTGVYEQYF
clone size: -
J gene: TRBJ2-7
D gene: TRBD1
V gene: TRBV3-1

CDR3 DNA: TGCAGTGCTAGGAACCCAAGGGGCCCGAACACTGAAGCTTTCTTT
CDR3 protein: CSARNPRGPNTEAFF
clone size: -
J gene: TRBJ1-1
D gene: -
V gene: TRBV20-1

CDR3 DNA: TGCAGCGCGACCGACCCAACCGCCTACGAGCAGTACTTC
CDR3 protein: CSATDPTAYEQYF
clone size: many
J gene: TRBJ2-7
D gene: -
V gene: TRBV29-1

CDR3 DNA: TGTGCCATCAAGGCAGGGATCAGTTCACCCCTCCACTTT
CDR3 protein: CAIKAGISSPLHF
clone size: -
J gene: TRBJ1-6
D gene: -
V gene: TRBV10-3

CDR3 DNA: TGTGCCACCAGCAGAGTAGGGACAGGGGTCAACGAGCAGTACTTC
CDR3 protein: CATSRVGTGVNEQYF
clone size: few
J gene: TRBJ2-7
D gene: TRBD1
V gene: TRBV15